This TCR beta chain was captured by sequencing in a study of blood T cell repertoires in COVID-19. CDR3 length: 14 residues. Germline V gene data show CDR1 as GTSNPN and CDR2 as SVGIG (reference sequence). V shed 2 bases and J shed 0 bases, with 10 bases lying between them. Original processing methods: Cell counts per sample came from amplifying reference gene primers. TCRdb's table, derived via immunoSEQ multiplex PCR, lists solely in-frame clones and lacks some. The D gene and trimming were derived from the DNA, and the V and J assignments and clone size from that table. This sample has about 280,000 clones, with about 85% found just once.

Sample: PBMCs or T cells enriched from blood (not recorded which). This clonotype was sampled from a woman between 45 and 60 years old who had recovered from COVID-19. The V and J genes are TRBV30 and TRBJ1-1, with D tentatively TRBD1 (5 bases). The CDR3 bases are TGTGCCTGGAGTAGTGACAGACTGAACACTGAAGCTTTCTTT. It is translated as CAWSSDRLNTEAFF.